The entry below gives a single TCR beta chain sequence along with its context. Its specificity is unknown. Each donor's status was that of a healthy bone marrow donor. This sample is drawn from a study of cytomegalovirus exposure and HLA in healthy donors. Study results and caveats: When a later analysis compared HLA-associated TCR beta chains with equally common others, the HLA-associated chains turned out to be more clonally expanded and to have lower generation probabilities.

This CDR3 comprises 13 residues. Germline V gives CDR1 LNHNV, CDR2 YYDKDF (reference sequence). Trimming pared 6 bases from V and 8 bases from J, leaving 14 bases between. PCR employed 60 Vbeta and 13 Jbeta primers. Sequenced by immunoSEQ multiplex PCR; TCRdb stores in-frame clones only, minus some. Of fewer than 200,000 clones listed, over 65% are singletons. The sequenced sample consisted of PBMCs. The chain couples TRBV15 to TRBJ2-4; possible D gene TRBD2, 5 bases. The source of this sequence is a man aged 55 to 70 in good health and CMV-seronegative. The CDR3 sequence: CATSVVSRDIQYF. The DNA of the CDR3 is TGTGCCACCAGTGTGGTTTCGCGGGACATTCAGTACTTC.